Listed below are T cell receptor beta chains from one sample, sequenced in a study of blood T cell repertoires in COVID-19. The repertoire was sequenced with immunoSEQ multiplex PCR; TCRdb's copy has only in-frame clones and lacks some. The table lists about 52,000 clones, about nine tenths of them singletons, with around 10% in the top ten. Sequencing used peripheral blood. These receptors were collected from a man of 80 years or more with active or convalescent COVID-19. Each CDR3 is given with its conserved first and last residue. The D gene is left open where the match is weak. Size tells how often a clone was seen (once, few, many) or the class of an expanded clone, and some rows leave it out.

D gene,clone size,J gene,V gene,CDR3 protein,CDR3 DNA
TRBD2,.,TRBJ2-3,TRBV7-2,CASRRPGLALDTQYF,TGTGCCAGCAGACGACCGGGACTAGCTTTGGATACGCAGTATTTT
.,.,TRBJ1-6,TRBV12-3/TRBV12-4,CASSRQNNSPLHF,TGTGCCAGCAGCCGACAGAATAATTCACCCCTCCACTTT
TRBD2,.,TRBJ2-2,TRBV5-4,CASSLVLAGGTGELFF,TGTGCCAGCAGCTTGGTGCTAGCGGGAGGGACCGGGGAGCTGTTTTTT
.,.,TRBJ2-2,TRBV6-4,CASSDFYTNTGELFF,TGTGCCAGCAGTGATTTTTACACGAACACCGGGGAGCTGTTTTTT
TRBD1,once,TRBJ1-1,TRBV28,CASNFPGQGKTEAFF,TGTGCCAGCAACTTTCCGGGACAGGGTAAGACTGAAGCTTTCTTT
TRBD2,.,TRBJ2-7,TRBV5-4,CASRYFGGGALGEQYF,TGTGCCAGCAGGTATTTCGGCGGGGGGGCCCTTGGCGAGCAGTACTTC
.,.,TRBJ2-3,TRBV30,CAWSREGVTQYF,TGTGCCTGGAGTAGAGAGGGGGTGACGCAGTATTTT
.,.,TRBJ2-7,TRBV7-3,CASSSQGGPYEQYF,TGTGCCAGCAGCTCTCAGGGGGGCCCCTACGAGCAGTACTTC
TRBD2,few,TRBJ2-7,TRBV7-2,CASRPQLAGSSYEQYF,TGTGCCAGCAGGCCGCAACTAGCGGGGAGCTCCTACGAGCAGTACTTC
TRBD2,.,TRBJ2-7,TRBV6-1,CASSGLAGAKGYEQYF,TGTGCCAGCAGTGGGCTAGCGGGAGCTAAGGGCTACGAGCAGTACTTC
TRBD2,.,TRBJ2-1,TRBV5-1,CASSLAGEPYNEQFF,TGCGCCAGCAGCCTAGCGGGAGAACCGTACAATGAGCAGTTCTTC
TRBD2,.,TRBJ2-3,TRBV4-2,CASSRNQLAGGVDTQYF,TGTGCCAGCAGCCGTAACCAACTAGCGGGAGGGGTAGATACGCAGTATTTT
.,.,TRBJ1-1,TRBV11-3,CASSLRYGNTEAFF,TGTGCCAGCAGCTTGAGGTATGGGAACACTGAAGCTTTCTTT
.,.,TRBJ1-1,TRBV28,CASTPMGSGRPEAFF,TGTGCCAGCACCCCGATGGGTTCGGGGAGGCCTGAAGCTTTCTTT
TRBD2,once,TRBJ2-1,TRBV2,CAGQREWSYNEQFF,TGTGCCGGCCAGCGGGAGTGGTCCTACAATGAGCAGTTCTTC
.,.,TRBJ1-2,TRBV7-6,CASSLGQNYGYTF,TGTGCCAGCAGCTTAGGGCAGAACTATGGCTACACCTTC
.,.,TRBJ2-1,TRBV5-1,CASSLAAGQPGNEQFF,TGCGCCAGCAGCTTGGCCGCAGGACAGCCAGGGAATGAGCAGTTCTTC
.,.,TRBJ2-5,TRBV7-2,CASSLWQGRETQYF,TGTGCCAGCAGCTTATGGCAGGGTAGGGAGACCCAGTACTTC
.,.,TRBJ1-1,TRBV27,CASISWGPGLYTEAFF,TGTGCCAGCATTTCTTGGGGGCCGGGTTTGTACACTGAAGCTTTCTTT
.,.,TRBJ1-2,TRBV6-5,CASSLGAPGDGGYTF,TGTGCCAGCAGCCTAGGGGCGCCAGGCGATGGGGGCTACACCTTC
TRBD2,once,TRBJ2-2,TRBV15,CATSFLAGGNTGELFF,TGTGCCACCAGCTTCCTAGCGGGAGGGAACACCGGGGAGCTGTTTTTT
TRBD1,.,TRBJ2-3,TRBV6-2/TRBV6-3,CASSYSRQGLTDTQYF,TGTGCCAGCAGTTACTCGCGACAGGGGCTCACAGATACGCAGTATTTT
TRBD2,.,TRBJ2-7,TRBV4-2,CASSQGAGGPYEQYF,TGTGCCAGCAGCCAAGGGGCGGGGGGGCCCTACGAGCAGTACTTC
.,.,TRBJ1-1,TRBV4-3,CASSQDGERGAFF,TGCGCCAGCAGCCAAGATGGAGAGAGAGGCGCTTTCTTT
.,.,TRBJ1-3,TRBV19,CASSIRGGGLEGNTIYF,TGTGCCAGTAGTATCCGGGGCGGCGGACTAGAGGGAAACACCATATATTTT
.,.,TRBJ1-5,TRBV3-1/TRBV3-2,CASSPSDSHNQPQHF,TGTGCCAGCAGCCCTTCGGACAGTCACAATCAGCCCCAGCATTTT
.,.,TRBJ1-3,TRBV6-5,CASRQSSGNTIYF,TGTGCCAGCAGACAGAGCTCTGGAAACACCATATATTTT
.,.,TRBJ1-1,TRBV7-9,CASSWETGYNTEAFF,TGTGCCAGCAGCTGGGAAACAGGGTATAACACTGAAGCTTTCTTT
TRBD1,.,TRBJ1-2,TRBV24-1,CATSATGAAPYGYTF,TGTGCCACCAGTGCTACAGGGGCGGCACCCTATGGCTACACCTTC
TRBD2,once,TRBJ2-3,TRBV30,CAWGSGLAGGGTDTQYF,TGTGCCTGGGGTTCCGGACTAGCGGGAGGAGGCACAGATACGCAGTATTTT
.,few,TRBJ2-3,TRBV6-1,CASSEGLATDTQYF,TGTGCCAGCAGTGAAGGGCTAGCCACAGATACGCAGTATTTT
.,.,TRBJ2-7,TRBV7-8,CASSSAGANPFGQYF,TGTGCCAGCAGCTCGGCGGGGGCTAACCCTTTCGGGCAGTACTTC
.,.,TRBJ1-6,TRBV19,CASSNGQTPNSPLHF,TGTGCCAGTAGTAACGGACAGACTCCAAATTCACCCCTCCACTTT
TRBD2,.,TRBJ2-1,TRBV5-5,CASSSSGDYNEQFF,TGTGCCAGCAGCTCTAGCGGGGATTACAATGAGCAGTTCTTC
TRBD1,.,TRBJ2-1,TRBV7-3,CASSHWDRGVGEQFF,TGTGCCAGCAGCCACTGGGACAGGGGGGTGGGTGAGCAGTTCTTC
TRBD1,.,TRBJ2-7,TRBV30,CAWSQGAGRFVRYEQYF,TGTGCCTGGAGCCAGGGGGCAGGAAGATTTGTCCGCTACGAGCAGTACTTC